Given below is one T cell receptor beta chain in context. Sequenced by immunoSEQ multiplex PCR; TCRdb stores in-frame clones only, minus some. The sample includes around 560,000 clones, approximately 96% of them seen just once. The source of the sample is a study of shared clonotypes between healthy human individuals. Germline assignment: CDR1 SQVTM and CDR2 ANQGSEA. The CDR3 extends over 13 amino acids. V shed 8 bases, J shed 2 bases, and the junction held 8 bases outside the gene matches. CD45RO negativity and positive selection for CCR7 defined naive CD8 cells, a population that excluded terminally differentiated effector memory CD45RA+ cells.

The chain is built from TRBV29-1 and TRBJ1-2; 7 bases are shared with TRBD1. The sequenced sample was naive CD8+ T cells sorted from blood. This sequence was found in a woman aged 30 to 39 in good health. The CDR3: CSILGTDNYGYTF. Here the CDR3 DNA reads TGCAGCATCTTGGGGACAGACAACTATGGCTACACCTTC.